One and the same sample provided the 30 T cell receptor beta chains below, sequenced in a study of blood T cells in healthy people across ages. For the second PCR, which ran for about 6 to 11 cycles, a sample-barcoded 5' primer and a J-beta primer mix were used. TCRdb reprocessed the 5' RACE reads with MiXCR, giving one entry per CDR3 protein. The data show roughly 700,000 distinct CDR3 sequences, about 30% seen once. The sequenced material came from blood. Every receptor here comes from a woman over 75 in good health.

This clonotype was seen more than once but under ten times. The chain joins TRBV5-1 to TRBJ1-4; TRBD1 is a possible D gene (5 bases). Between the trimmed V and J ends, which lost 3 bases and 6 bases, there was a span of 15 bases. This CDR3 comprises 15 residues. Germline V gene lookup returns CDR1 SGHRS and CDR2 YFSETQ. The CDR3 coding sequence is TGCGCCAGCAGCTCCTCGGGGGGTCAATATGAAAAACTGTTTTTT. This codes for CASSSSGGQYEKLFF.

The chain recombines TRBV20-1 with TRBJ1-5, with 8 bases lining up with TRBD1. J lost 5 bases, V lost 6 bases, and 3 bases had no gene match. The CDR3 length is 12 residues. The V gene's germline CDR1 is DFQATT and CDR2 SNEGSKA (reference sequence). The DNA for the CDR3 is TGCAGTGCCGGACAGGGCTATCAGCCCCAGCATTTT. Translation gives CSAGQGYQPQHF.

This clonotype has just a few counts. The chain joins TRBV6-1 to TRBJ1-2, with 10 bases identical to TRBD1. V trimming: 7 bases; J trimming: 4 bases; junction bases outside the gene matches: 12. The germline gives CDR1 MNHNS, CDR2 SASEGT. The CDR3 covers 16 residues. The CDR3 DNA reads TGTGCCAGCACCACAAACTCGGGACAGGGGTCCTATGGCTACACCTTC. Translating it yields CASTTNSGQGSYGYTF.

J is TRBJ1-2 and V is TRBV30; no clear D gene. Germline CDR1 GTSNPN, CDR2 SVGIG (reference sequence). CDR3 size: 15 residues. V gave up 0 bases and J gave up 7 bases, with 18 bases separating them. The CDR3 sequence: CAWSVLRGPLGGYTF. The CDR3 nucleotides read TGTGCCTGGAGTGTACTTAGAGGGCCCTTAGGTGGCTACACCTTC.

In its sample, this clonotype was seen many times. CDR3 DNA: TGCAGTGCTAGTGCCGGAGATACGCAGTATTTT. Protein product: CSASAGDTQYF. The genes are TRBV20-1 and TRBJ2-3; D is undetermined. Between the trimmed V and J ends, which lost 3 bases and 5 bases, there was a span of 6 bases. The germline CDR1 and CDR2 sequences are DFQATT and SNEGSKA (reference sequence). There are 11 residues in the CDR3.

This clonotype was picked up a small number of times. The V and J genes are TRBV6-5 and TRBJ2-7; D is possibly TRBD2 (6 bases). The CDR3 is 14 residues long. The germline gives CDR1 MNHEY, CDR2 SVGAGI. With 0 bases removed from V and 2 bases from J, the gap between germline ends came to 8 bases. This CDR3 reads CASSYSPGAYEQYF. For the CDR3, the DNA is TGTGCCAGCAGTTACTCCCCGGGAGCCTACGAGCAGTACTTC.

Worth noting for this clonotype: A much larger clone differs by one base, so this may be a read error. The V and J genes are TRBV6-5 and TRBJ2-1; D perhaps matches TRBD1 (5 bases). The better agreement between TRBJ2-7 and the DNA end casts doubt on the J call. The CDR3 extends over 13 amino acids. Germline V lookup: CDR1 MNHEY, CDR2 SVGAGI. The CDR3 reads CASRAGSRYEQYF. The CDR3 DNA reads TGTGCCAGCCGGGCAGGGTCTCGCTACGAGCAGTACTTC.

This clonotype was counted at least ten times. The chain is built from TRBV9 and TRBJ1-5; the D gene is possibly TRBD1 (5 bases). The germline CDR1 and CDR2 sequences are SGDLS and YYNGEE. This CDR3 region has 14 residues. The V and J ends lost 3 bases and 3 bases respectively, with 10 bases between them. The CDR3 here is CASSATGTNQPQHF. The CDR3 bases are TGTGCCAGCAGCGCCACCGGGACCAATCAGCCCCAGCATTTT.

The chain links TRBV2 to TRBJ1-1; D is uncertain. CDR1 and CDR2 from the germline V gene are SNHLY and FYNNEI. Deletions cut 3 bases from V and 0 bases from J, with 8 bases between. This CDR3 has 14 amino acids. The CDR3 nucleotides read TGTGCCAGCAGTGACGGTATTCTGAACACTGAAGCTTTCTTT. Protein sequence: CASSDGILNTEAFF.

This clonotype has only a few counts. Just one base apart from a much larger clone, this may be a read error. J is TRBJ2-7 and V is TRBV6-2 or TRBV6-3; no definite D call. The CDR3 spans 13 residues. Trimming took off 7 bases at V and 3 bases at J, with 13 bases between the two ends. Germline loops: CDR1 MNHEY, CDR2 SVGEGT. The CDR3 DNA reads TGTGCCAGCACCGACGGGCTCTGCTACGAGCAGTACTTC. Protein product: CASTDGLCYEQYF.

The chain is built from TRBV20-1 and TRBJ1-5; no clear D. Trimming cost V 3 bases and J 6 bases, with 9 bases left between them. The CDR3 is made up of 12 amino acids. Germline assignment: CDR1 DFQATT and CDR2 SNEGSKA (reference sequence). This CDR3 reads CSASNSGQPQHF. The CDR3 DNA reads as TGCAGTGCTAGTAACAGTGGTCAGCCCCAGCATTTT.

This clonotype showed up just a few times. The gene calls are TRBV12-3 or TRBV12-4 and TRBJ1-5, with 8 bases that match TRBD1. V shed 6 bases and J 5 bases; nucleotides not matched to a gene: 6. CDR3 length: 14 amino acids. The CDR3 reads CASRGQEGYQPQHF. The CDR3 coding sequence is TGTGCCAGCAGGGGACAGGAGGGCTATCAGCCCCAGCATTTT.

Note on this clonotype: An end of the junction differs from the germline gene, which may be a read error. The rearrangement uses TRBV7-8 and TRBJ2-7; either TRBD1 or TRBD2 may supply D (6 bases each). Matching the DNA end better, TRBJ2-5 makes the J call doubtful. Germline-derived CDR1 and CDR2 are SGHVS and FQNEAQ. The CDR3 contains 14 residues. The CDR3 loop reads CASSSVTRGETQYF. The CDR3 DNA reads TGCGCCAGCAGCTCGGTGACTAGGGGGGAGACCCAGTACTTC.

This clonotype showed up many times. J is TRBJ2-5 and V is TRBV5-1; D tentatively fits TRBD1 or TRBD2 (5 bases each). Trimming shortened V by 5 bases and J by 4 bases, and 12 bases separated the two germline ends. Germline values: CDR1 SGHRS, CDR2 YFSETQ. The CDR3 loop spans 13 amino acids. CDR3 in amino acids: CASSIRGGETQYF. DNA for the CDR3: TGCGCCAGCAGTATCCGTGGGGGAGAGACCCAGTACTTC. The full variable domain, with the rest looked up from reference TRBV5-1 and TRBJ2-5, is KAGVTQTPRYLIKTRGQQVTLSCSPISGHRSVSWYQQTPGQGLQFLFEYFSETQRNKGNFPGRFSGRQFSNSRSEMNVSTLELGDSALYLCASSIRGGETQYFGPGTRLLVL.

V gene TRBV7-2 combines with J gene TRBJ1-5; 10 bases match TRBD1. Germline-derived CDR1 and CDR2 are SGHTA and FQGNSA. V lost 5 bases to trimming and J lost 4 bases; unmatched junction nucleotides: 8. The CDR3 sequence is 16 residues long. CDR3 DNA sequence: TGTGCCAGCAGCGAACTAGTGGGACAGGGGAATCAGCCCCAGCATTTT. Residues: CASSELVGQGNQPQHF.

Comment on this clonotype: The junction and the germline gene differ at one end; a read error may be behind it. CDR3 sequence (DNA): TGCAGTGCTGGAGATGGTTCGGCTAGTGGGGGAAATGAGCAGTTCTTC. It encodes CSAGDGSASGGNEQFF. This chain links TRBV20-1 with TRBJ2-1; D may match TRBD1 or TRBD2 (5 bases each). This CDR3 spans 16 amino acids. Per the germline V gene, CDR1 is DFQATT and CDR2 is SNEGSKA (reference sequence).

This clonotype was detected ten times or more. The chain links TRBV29-1 to TRBJ1-2; possible D gene TRBD1, 5 bases. The CDR3 runs to 13 residues. CDR1 is SQVTM, CDR2 ANQGSEA, per germline. V was clipped by 6 bases and J by 3 bases, with 14 bases between them. CDR3 in amino acids: CSVMDTVYYGYTF. CDR3 nucleotides: TGCAGCGTGATGGACACGGTATACTATGGCTACACCTTC.

This clonotype was seen at least ten times. The chain links TRBV4-3 to TRBJ2-5; no firm D call. V shed 1 base and J shed 5 bases, with 11 bases lying between them. The germline V gene has CDR1 LGHNA and CDR2 YSLEER. The CDR3 has 14 amino acids. For the CDR3, the DNA is TGCGCCAGCAGCCAAGGGGTGATGGTCGAGACCCAGTACTTC. Translating it yields CASSQGVMVETQYF.

This clonotype was recorded many times. This chain uses TRBV30 with TRBJ1-2, with TRBD1 as a possible D gene (6 bases). In germline, CDR1 is GTSNPN, CDR2 SVGIG (reference sequence). This CDR3 contains 11 residues. V dropped 8 bases and J dropped 8 bases, with 15 bases sitting between them. In DNA form, the CDR3 reads TGTGCCGATCAGGCACAGGGAGGCTACACCTTC. As protein: CADQAQGGYTF.

The V gene is TRBV14, the J gene TRBJ2-5; TRBD1 matches 8 bases. This CDR3 is 15 amino acids long. CDR1 and CDR2 from the germline V gene are SGHDN and FVKESK. V shed 8 bases and J 11 bases; nucleotides not matched to a gene: 19. For the CDR3, the DNA is TGTGCCAGCGGGAAGACGGGACAGGTACCCATAGGGCAGTACTTC. The encoded protein is CASGKTGQVPIGQYF. Drawing the rest from reference TRBV14 and TRBJ2-5, the complete variable domain is EAGVTQFPSHSVIEKGQTVTLRCDPISGHDNLYWYRRVMGKEIKFLLHFVKESKQDESGMPNNRFLAERTGGTYSTLKVQPAELEDSGVYFCASGKTGQVPIGQYFGPGTRLLVL.

Details on this clonotype: A much larger clonotype is one base distant, so this may be a read error. The rearrangement uses TRBV10-3 and TRBJ1-2, with 7 bases matching TRBD1. After removal of 7 bases from V and 8 bases from J, the junction contained 13 bases not matched to a gene. Germline V gives CDR1 ENHRY, CDR2 SYGVKD. The CDR3 consists of 14 residues. CDR3 bases: TGTGCCATCAACTCCGGGACAGACTATGAAGGCTACACCTTC. Its protein is CAINSGTDYEGYTF.

Remarks on this clonotype: A much bigger clone sits one base away, suggesting this may be a read error. J is TRBJ2-6 and V is TRBV10-2; 7 nucleotides line up with TRBD1. The CDR3 totals 17 residues. V shed 7 bases and J 2 bases; nucleotides not matched to a gene: 11. Germline V CDR1 and CDR2: WSHSY, SAAADI. CDR3 sequence: CASKSPGQLAGANVLTF. The DNA of the CDR3 is TGCGCCAGCAAATCCCCGGGACAGTTGGCTGGGGCCAACGTCCTGACTTTC.

This clonotype came up once. CDR3 coding DNA: TGTGCCAGCAGCAGAGGGAGCAGTGCCTCCTACGAGCAGTACTTC. It yields the protein CASSRGSSASYEQYF. The rearrangement uses TRBV13 and TRBJ2-7; tentative D call: TRBD2 (5 bases). The CDR3 loop spans 15 amino acids. CDR1 and CDR2 (germline): PRHDT, FYEKMQ (reference sequence). Trimming stripped 5 bases from V and 0 bases from J, with 14 bases between.

This clonotype was detected only a few times. CDR3 amino acids: CASSSLEVGGEQYF. The CDR3 DNA reads TGTGCCAGCAGTAGCTTAGAAGTTGGAGGTGAGCAGTACTTC. The chain joins TRBV7-2 to TRBJ2-4; D is perhaps TRBD2 (5 bases). V was shortened by 6 bases and J by 13 bases, with 22 bases between the two germline ends. Germline V gene lookup returns CDR1 SGHTA and CDR2 FQGNSA. The CDR3 covers 14 residues.

This clonotype was seen repeatedly, ten times or more. The CDR3 sequence: CASSDGTGLSYEQYF. CDR3 sequence (DNA): TGTGCCAGCAGCGACGGAACAGGGCTTTCCTACGAGCAGTACTTC. V gene TRBV7-8 combines with J gene TRBJ2-7, with D possibly matching TRBD1 (6 bases). Germline values: CDR1 SGHVS, CDR2 FQNEAQ. Trimming removed 5 bases at V and 1 base at J, with 15 bases between. The CDR3 spans 15 residues.

The rearrangement links TRBV7-2 to TRBJ1-1, with 7 positions matching TRBD1. The CDR3 has 18 residues. Germline assignment: CDR1 SGHTA and CDR2 FQGNSA. The junction had 15 bases not matched to a gene; V was cut back by 5 bases and J by 0 bases. The CDR3 reads CASSPDTGALFMNTEAFF. Written as DNA, the CDR3 is TGTGCCAGCAGCCCAGACACAGGGGCGCTTTTCATGAACACTGAAGCTTTCTTT.

This clonotype was counted a few times. J is TRBJ1-1 and V is TRBV2; 12 bases align to TRBD1. The CDR3 runs 15 residues. V trimming: 6 bases; J trimming: 4 bases; junction bases outside the gene matches: 6. Per germline, CDR1 SNHLY and CDR2 FYNNEI. The CDR3 reads CASRGQGARGTEAFF. The CDR3 nucleotides are TGTGCCAGCAGGGGACAGGGGGCGCGGGGCACTGAAGCTTTCTTT.

There are a few counts of this clonotype. For the CDR3, the DNA is TGTGCCAGCAGCATGTGGGACGATCGCTATAGCAATCAGCCCCAGCATTTT. Translated: CASSMWDDRYSNQPQHF. The J gene is TRBJ1-5, the V gene TRBV21-1. TRBV21-1 is noted as a pseudogene. There are 17 residues in the CDR3.

This chain links TRBV7-6 with TRBJ1-4, with D uncertain. With 3 bases removed from V and 4 bases from J, the gap between germline ends came to 3 bases. Germline V gene lookup returns CDR1 SGHVS and CDR2 FNYEAQ. CDR3 length: 12 residues. CDR3 amino acids: CASSFLNEKLFF. The CDR3 DNA reads TGTGCCAGCAGCTTTCTTAATGAAAAACTGTTTTTT.

As regards this clonotype: A much bigger clone sits one base away, suggesting this may be a read error. The genes are TRBV4-2 and TRBJ1-2; tentatively, D is TRBD1 (6 bases). This CDR3 region has 14 residues. Per the germline V gene, CDR1 is LGHNA and CDR2 is YNFKEQ. This chain's CDR3 is CASSQGDRSYGYIF. The CDR3 DNA sequence: TGTGCCAGCAGCCAAGGTGACAGGAGCTATGGCTACATCTTC.